The entry below gives a single T cell receptor beta chain sequence along with its context. This clone was detected only a few times. Its antigen is unknown. Base qualities are missing; no much larger clone stands one base away. In total, just over 650 healthy bone marrow donors made up the cohort. All cohort members were sampled while nominally healthy, although unrecorded immune exposures were likely present. The donor tested CMV seropositive and was one of the 289 seropositive cohort members. A peripheral blood sample was provided by each donor, and peripheral blood mononuclear cells were used for TCR beta sequencing. The Qiagen DNeasy Blood Extraction Kit was used to extract genomic DNA from the blood cell samples. The record originates from a study of cytomegalovirus exposure and HLA in healthy donors (dated by TCRdb to 2016 to 2017). Study-level background: An earlier analysis of several hundred of the donors reported roughly 270 Gb of sequence data and 100 million to 140 million unique TCR beta sequences from approximately 180 million T cells. Around 330 gigabases of sequencing data and around 85 million unique TCR sequences made up an early release that covered approximately 650 HLA-typed donors. Of the roughly 410 genotyped donors, 80% to 90% were placed in the genetic ancestry cluster associated with self-reported Caucasian donors. The study was designed to test whether signatures of past pathogen exposure could be identified by cataloging public T cell receptors. The study used immunosequencing to profile the T cell repertoires of 670 or so subjects and linked those repertoires to cytomegalovirus serostatus. A separate validation cohort of 100 to 150 different subjects was used in addition to the roughly 620-subject first cohort. To predict cytomegalovirus infection status, the study combined high-throughput TCR immunosequencing, statistical association of individual TCRs with disease status, and machine learning. In a later analysis, previously published TCR beta repertoires from 666 donors were re-analyzed and high-resolution HLA genotyping was added so that TCR occurrence patterns could be studied. In the later analysis, no new phenotypic data were used to find candidate immune exposures; instead, reliance was placed on TCR beta sequences and their occurrence across donors. An earlier analysis of 587 of the donors used high-throughput TCR beta sequencing to judge whether each TCR beta V gene segment behaved as functional or pseudogenic. Donor age, sex, ethnicity and CMV serostatus were collected together with the repertoire data. A later genetic analysis used genome-wide SNP genotypes for about 65% of the roughly 700 donors, treating that subset as a discovery cohort. All discovery cohort repertoires had been generated on a single sequencing platform. HLA typing covered class I and class II loci at four-digit resolution. Typing coverage differed by locus: A, B, C, DRB1 and DQB1 were typed in roughly 620-630 donors, DQA1 in 500 to 550, DPA1 in 606, and DPB1 in roughly 450. Four or five DR-DQ haplotypes were treated as single units for association and clustering because of strong linkage in the cohort. On average, roughly 250,000 unique TCR beta nucleotide sequences were sequenced per donor among 300 to 500 genotyped donors of the cohort, with roughly 20% of those sequences being non-productive.

V gives up 6 bases and J gives up 1 base, and the segment between their germline ends measures 15 bases. The germline V gene (reference sequence) specifies MNHNY as CDR1 and SVGAGI as CDR2. CDR3 length: 15 amino acids, cysteine to phenylalanine. Kept here is only the CDR3 DNA, which spans 45 bases and is read in frame from base 1. What the authors observed across the whole study: Most CMV-associated TCR beta chains appeared to be HLA-restricted in a later analysis, and the HLA associations seemed to be driven largely by CMV exposure. A later analysis associated about 18,000 TCR beta sequences with specific HLA alleles at a false discovery rate of 0.05. A later analysis found that TCR association rates varied across HLA loci, with DRB1 alleles showing the most associated TCRs and HLA-C alleles the fewest. The authors suggested that the approach could potentially be generalized to other disease states and immunological phenotypes. In this cohort, only TCR beta chains were sequenced, and detectable features were limited by the absence of alpha or paired-chain data. Correlated functional status among segregating V segments might reflect linkage disequilibrium, but an unknown experimental factor could not be ruled out. Broadly in line with IMGT annotations, most TCR beta V segments showed up in productive rearrangements about 87% or about 30% of the time in an earlier analysis of 450 to 600 of the donors. The study gave a list of 150 to 200 TCR beta chains associated with cytomegalovirus. In a later analysis, HLA-associated TCR beta chains were found to be more clonally expanded and to have lower generation probabilities than equally common non-associated chains. Most TCR sequences were observed very rarely across donors, whereas some public TCRs were present in many individuals. Strong co-occurrence of HLA alleles, especially DR and DQ, made assigning TCR associations to individual alleles difficult. A later genetic analysis associated a missense DCLRE1C variant with V-gene and J-gene trimming of TCR beta chains, and an independent cohort replicated the association. HLA typing was unavailable for some donors at each locus, so association tests used only the typed subset. Compared with the approximately 600-donor mean, donors in an Asian-associated ancestry cluster had fewer N-insertions in productive TCRs, according to a later genetic analysis. In vitro tests confirmed that three of the cytomegalovirus-associated TCR beta chains recognize cytomegalovirus antigens. In a later analysis, several top co-occurrence clusters were reported to appear linked to parvovirus B19, influenza, CMV and Epstein-Barr virus. Because counts were too low, fewer than 20 rarely observed V segments, including chromosome 9 orphons, were excluded from the earlier analysis of 587 of the donors. A group of highly shared sequence variants was considered likely to be a technical artifact of the sequencing pipeline. CMV serostatus was the only immune exposure information available for the cohort. In both the original and validation cohorts, the classifier was reported to diagnose cytomegalovirus status with high specificity and sensitivity. Because the 87-base-pair reads could not distinguish some IMGT-functional V segments, including TRBV6-2 and TRBV6-3, those segments were excluded. A further reported finding was that TCR beta sequences accurately predicted the HLA-A and HLA-B alleles for most subjects in the first cohort. Sequencing depth was assumed to be roughly uniform across donors in the presence/absence analyses, though that assumption may not hold.

The protocol used for the library was the immunoSEQ multiplex PCR assay. A mixture of 60 forward primers for TCR Vbeta segments and 13 reverse primers for TCR Jbeta segments was used in the multiplex PCR. A multiplex PCR assay on genomic DNA amplified the CDR3 region of rearranged TCR beta genes. On the Illumina HiSeq System, the amplified TCR beta libraries were sequenced as 87-base-pair reads. Per the authors' processing: A later analysis tallied approximately 87 million unique TCR beta chains across the 666 repertoires, and some 12 million of those chains were shared by two or more donors. Raw reads were error-corrected and collapsed into unique sequences by a nearest-neighbor algorithm in which closely related sequences were merged to remove PCR and sequencing errors. Alignment of CDR3 sequences to IMGT reference sequences was used to assign V, D and J gene segments. For a sequence to be retained, a match of at least six nucleotides was required to both a V gene segment and a J gene segment. Rearrangements were classified as productive when the CDR3 lacked stop codons and remained in frame with V and J, and all other rearrangements were classified as non-productive. Following IMGT convention, CDR3 was defined as the stretch from the second conserved V-encoded cysteine to the conserved J-encoded phenylalanine. Sequences without an unambiguous match to a single V gene segment were excluded from the earlier analysis of 450 to 650 of the donors. An earlier analysis of approximately 590 of the donors classified V segments as functional when productive rearrangements were above 56.7% and as segregating when the standard deviation between donors was above 5%. A statistical classification framework was built to diagnose cytomegalovirus status from the catalog of TCR beta chain sequences. In a later analysis, TCR nucleotide sequences were compared against IMGT/GENE-DB human TR gene sequences so that V and J genes could be assigned. The TCRdist pipeline was used in a later analysis to assign CDR3 sequences and most-parsimonious VDJ recombination scenarios. In a later analysis, each TCR beta chain was defined by its CDR3 amino acid sequence together with its V-gene family, and reads lacking a unique V-gene family were excluded. A later analysis removed 550 to 650 highly shared, low-generation-probability nucleotide sequences to deal with suspected cross-contamination and a sequencing artifact. In a later analysis, a clonal expansion index was calculated for each public chain from normalized within-repertoire ranks of inferred template counts. In a later analysis, generation probabilities were computed with a VDJ recombination model fitted to out-of-frame rearrangements, and the resulting probabilities were checked against IGoR. Hypergeometric tests were used in a later analysis to score TCR-TCR, TCR-HLA and TCR-CMV co-occurrence, with a repertoire-size bias correction applied to the TCR pairs. A later analysis estimated false discovery rates by permuting HLA or CMV assignments 20 times. In a later analysis, co-occurring TCRs were grouped using DBSCAN, with TCRdist sequence similarity added in when clustering inside HLA-allele-positive subsets. Repertoires with fewer than 30,000 or more than 120,000 public chains were left out of co-occurrence clustering, as were five repertoires with anomalous nucleotide sharing. TCRdb's version of the immuneACCESS table is confined to in-frame rearrangements and falls short of the full clone set. An unresolved V gene accounts for under half of the shortfall where checked; the remainder is of unknown origin. V and J calls and clone size come straight from that table; D and trimming were deduced from the DNA. For this sample there are roughly 170,000 clones; around 83% appear just once. The top ten clonotypes cover under 1.5% of the sample.

This receptor was taken from a girl aged 2-15 years in good health and CMV-seropositive. This sequence uses TRBV6-6 and TRBJ1-1; a tentative D match to TRBD1 spans 5 bases. What was sequenced was PBMCs. The DNA reads as follows: TGTGCCAGCAGCCCCAGGGAGGGGAGGAACACTGAAGCTTTCTTT. Its protein product is CASSPREGRNTEAFF.